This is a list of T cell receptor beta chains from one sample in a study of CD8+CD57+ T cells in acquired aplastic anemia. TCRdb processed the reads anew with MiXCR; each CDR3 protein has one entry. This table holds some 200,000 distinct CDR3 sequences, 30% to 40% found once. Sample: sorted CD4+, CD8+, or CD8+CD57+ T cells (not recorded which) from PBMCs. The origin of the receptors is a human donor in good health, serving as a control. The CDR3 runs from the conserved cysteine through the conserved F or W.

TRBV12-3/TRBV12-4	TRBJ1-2	CASSLVPTGLRDGYTF
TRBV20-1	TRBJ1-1	CSARRLANTEAFF
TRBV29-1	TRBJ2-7	CSVESKGITSYEQYF
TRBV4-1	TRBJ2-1	CASSQARDRRYEQFF
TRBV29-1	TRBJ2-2	CSVEAGATTGELFF
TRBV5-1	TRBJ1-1	CASSFRGGMEAFF
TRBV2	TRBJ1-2	CASMGLFNYGYTF
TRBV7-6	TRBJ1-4	CASRTIGEKLFF
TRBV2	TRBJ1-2	CASRESGTGGDGYTF
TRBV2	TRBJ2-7	CASSDSGGIDYEQYF
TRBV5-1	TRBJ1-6	CASRLRGTPEPNSPLHF
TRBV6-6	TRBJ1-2	CASSYSTSRGYTF
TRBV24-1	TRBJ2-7	CATSRTGGYEQYF
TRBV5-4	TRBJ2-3	CASGLGAGTSTDTQYF
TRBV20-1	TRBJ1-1	CSARVFIRGRWNTEAFF
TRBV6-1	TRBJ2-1	CASKMTKDRVSYNEQFF
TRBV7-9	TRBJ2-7	CASSVQGAGAYEQYF
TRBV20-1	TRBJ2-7	CSAGDSGQGNSLEQYF
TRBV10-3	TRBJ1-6	CAITVVDSPLHF
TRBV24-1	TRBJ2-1	CATSDGREHEQFF
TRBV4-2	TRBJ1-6	CASSQAADRGNSPLHF
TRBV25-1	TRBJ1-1	CASSDRAMNTEAFF
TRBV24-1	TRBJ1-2	CATSEDRGYGYTF
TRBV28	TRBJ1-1	CASILGGLKGTEAFF
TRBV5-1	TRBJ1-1	CASSSLGLGTEAFF
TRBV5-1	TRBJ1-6	CASSAGTGDSPLHF
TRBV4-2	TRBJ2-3	CASSQEDRGRTDTQYF
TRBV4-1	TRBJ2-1	CASSQALTSEYNEQFF
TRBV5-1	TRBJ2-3	CASRTSGSPSTDTQYF
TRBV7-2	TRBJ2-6	CASQLPGANVLTF